What follows are 24 T cell receptor beta chains derived from one specimen sequenced in a study of cytomegalovirus exposure and HLA in healthy donors. The PCR was carried out with 60 Vbeta primers and 13 Jbeta primers. Assay used: immunoSEQ multiplex PCR; TCRdb lists only in-frame clones, some missing. The table shows around 210,000 clones, with approximately 79% occurring only once. Material for sequencing was PBMCs. The receptors were sampled from a man aged 45-60 years in good health and CMV-seronegative.

The J gene is TRBJ2-1, the V gene TRBV19, with 7 positions matching TRBD1. V lost 3 bases to trimming and J lost 3 bases; unmatched junction nucleotides: 5. Per the germline V gene, CDR1 is LNHDA and CDR2 is SQIVND (reference sequence). This CDR3 is built from 15 residues. The CDR3, as DNA: TGTGCCAGTAGTATCCAGGGACAGAGCTACAATGAGCAGTTCTTC. Residues: CASSIQGQSYNEQFF.

A single count supports this clone. This chain connects TRBV5-1 to TRBJ2-5; D gene ambiguous. V was trimmed by 1 base and J by 4 bases, leaving 11 bases between them. The CDR3 is 14 amino acids. Germline CDR1 is SGHRS and CDR2 is YFSETQ. As DNA, the CDR3 is TGCGCCAGCAGCTTGTTTCGGGTCGGAGAGACCCAGTACTTC. It is translated as CASSLFRVGETQYF.

The rearrangement joins TRBV19 to TRBJ2-7, with TRBD1 identical over 9 bases. The CDR3 has 14 amino acids. After removal of 6 bases from V and 6 bases from J, the junction contained 9 bases not matched to a gene. The germline V gene encodes CDR1 LNHDA and CDR2 SQIVND (reference sequence). DNA of the CDR3: TGTGCCAGTAGATCGGGACAGGGAGTTTCCGAGCAGTACTTC. It is translated as CASRSGQGVSEQYF.

About this clone itself: This specimen includes other DNA sequences encoding the same CDR3. The chain employs TRBV4-2 and TRBJ2-7; D possibly corresponds to TRBD1 (6 bases). CDR3 size: 15 residues. CDR1 and CDR2 from the germline V gene are LGHNA and YNFKEQ. Trimming took 3 bases from V and 3 from J, leaving 15 bases between them. CDR3 in amino acids: CASSQGQGFLYEQYF. The CDR3 DNA reads as TGTGCCAGCAGCCAGGGGCAGGGGTTCCTCTACGAGCAGTACTTC.

This clone occurred once. V is TRBV5-1 and J is TRBJ2-2; possible D gene TRBD2, 6 bases. The germline V and J ends were trimmed by 4 bases and 2 bases, with 12 bases remaining between them. The V gene's germline CDR1 is SGHRS and CDR2 YFSETQ. The CDR3 runs 15 residues. CDR3 region: CASSLGTPNTGELFF. In DNA form, the CDR3 reads TGCGCCAGCAGCCTCGGGACTCCAAACACCGGGGAGCTGTTTTTT.

The chain recombines TRBV4-1 with TRBJ1-1, with D tentatively TRBD1 (6 bases). The CDR3 covers 16 residues. Germline CDR1 is MGHRA and CDR2 is YSYEKL. Trimming left V 2 bases short and J 4 bases short, with 17 bases between. The CDR3 here is CASSQPTGSKITEAFF. In DNA form, the CDR3 reads TGCGCCAGCAGCCAACCAACAGGGTCGAAGATCACTGAAGCTTTCTTT.

On this clone itself: Mismatch with germline at one junction end may stem from a read error. The chain recombines TRBV6-5 with TRBJ1-1; tentative D call: TRBD1 (6 bases). Germline V gene data show CDR1 as MNHEY and CDR2 as SVGAGI. The CDR3 totals 14 residues. This CDR3 reads CASKYNRDIRETFF. The CDR3 DNA is TGTGCCAGCAAATACAACCGGGACATCCGTGAAACTTTCTTT.

The rearrangement uses TRBV21-1 and TRBJ2-7; TRBD2 was called by the table and not checked on the DNA. TRBV21-1 is tagged as a pseudogene. This CDR3 region has 13 residues. The CDR3 here is CASPPARAYEQYF. CDR3 nucleotides: TGTGCCAGTCCCCCTGCGCGAGCCTACGAGCAGTACTTC.

The sample holds a few counts of this clone. This chain connects TRBV28 to TRBJ2-7; 10 bases match TRBD1. With 3 bases clipped from V and 7 bases from J, the junction kept 9 bases outside the gene matches. The CDR3 covers 15 residues. Germline V lookup: CDR1 MDHEN, CDR2 SYDVKM. The CDR3 spells CASSFRDRGLREQYF. CDR3 nucleotides: TGTGCCAGCAGTTTTCGGGACAGGGGTCTACGGGAGCAGTACTTC.

The V and J genes are TRBV29-1 and TRBJ2-7; 8 nucleotides match TRBD2. CDR3 length: 15 residues. Germline V gene sequence: CDR1 SQVTM, CDR2 ANQGSEA. V gave up 6 bases and J gave up 2 bases; unmatched junction bases: 12. The CDR3 nucleotides read TGCAGCGTCCTTGCCAGGAGCGGGAGAACCTACGAGCAGTACTTC. Amino acid sequence: CSVLARSGRTYEQYF.

The V gene is TRBV27, the J gene TRBJ2-3, with D possibly being TRBD2 (5 bases). The CDR3 length is 15 residues. Germline assignment: CDR1 MNHEY and CDR2 SMNVEV (reference sequence). The V and J ends lost 10 bases and 6 bases respectively, with 23 bases between them. The CDR3 spells CATTPGNGYGDTQYF. DNA of the CDR3: TGTGCCACCACCCCGGGGAATGGGTATGGGGATACGCAGTATTTT.

This chain connects TRBV28 to TRBJ2-5; D remains ambiguous. CDR1 is MDHEN, CDR2 SYDVKM, per germline. The CDR3 runs 13 residues. The V and J ends lost 3 bases and 4 bases respectively, with 9 bases between them. CDR3 DNA sequence: TGTGCCAGCAGTTTCCGGGTTGGAGAGACCCAGTACTTC. Amino acids: CASSFRVGETQYF.

The chain is built from TRBV6-1 and TRBJ2-7, with a weak D call TRBD1 (6 bases). The CDR3 has 15 amino acids. The V end was cut by 2 bases, the J end by 0 bases, with 11 bases between. CDR1 is MNHNS and CDR2 is SASEGT in the germline V gene. This CDR3 reads CASSETGLPSYEQYF. DNA of the CDR3: TGTGCCAGCAGTGAAACAGGGCTTCCCTCCTACGAGCAGTACTTC.

The chain joins TRBV4-2 to TRBJ2-6, with a possible D match to TRBD2 (6 bases). V gave up 3 bases and J gave up 4 bases, with 10 bases separating them. CDR3 size: 15 residues. The germline V gene encodes CDR1 LGHNA and CDR2 YNFKEQ. DNA for the CDR3: TGTGCCAGCAGCCAGGAGGGTTCCGGGGCCAACGTCCTGACTTTC. It is translated as CASSQEGSGANVLTF.

The CDR3: CASSLELASPGELFF. The CDR3 DNA is TGTGCCAGCAGTTTAGAGCTAGCCTCTCCCGGGGAGCTGTTTTTT. This chain connects TRBV28 to TRBJ2-2; D possibly corresponds to TRBD2 (5 bases). The CDR3 covers 15 residues. The germline V and J ends were trimmed by 2 bases and 6 bases, with 13 bases remaining between them. Germline values: CDR1 MDHEN, CDR2 SYDVKM.

As DNA, the CDR3 is TGTGCCAGCAGCGCGGCGGGTGCTAGCACAGATACGCAGTATTTT. Residues: CASSAAGASTDTQYF. The chain recombines TRBV7-3 with TRBJ2-3; TRBD2 might be the D (5 bases). The length of the CDR3 is 15 residues. The germline V gene encodes CDR1 SGHTA and CDR2 FQGTGA. The germline V and J ends were trimmed by 5 bases and 0 bases, with 12 bases remaining between them.

The chain carries TRBV5-1 and TRBJ1-2; 7 bases fit TRBD1. The CDR3 runs to 14 residues. Germline lookup yields CDR1 SGHRS and CDR2 YFSETQ. Losses at the gene ends were 0 bases for V and 4 bases for J; bases not matched to a gene: 3. In DNA form, the CDR3 reads TGCGCCAGCAGCTTGGACAGGGGTAGCTATGGCTACACCTTC. Translated, it gives CASSLDRGSYGYTF.

The chain combines TRBV4-1 with TRBJ1-2; 7 bases map to TRBD1. CDR1 MGHRA and CDR2 YSYEKL come from the germline V gene. The CDR3 spans 14 residues. The V and J ends lost 6 bases and 4 bases, in that order; junction bases with no gene match: 8. CDR3 nucleotides: TGCGCCAGCAGTCGACAGGGATTCGGCTATGGCTACACCTTC. Its protein is CASSRQGFGYGYTF.

The V and J genes are TRBV6-1 and TRBJ1-5; D is uncertain. Germline loops: CDR1 MNHNS, CDR2 SASEGT. This CDR3 contains 16 residues. V gave up 2 bases and J gave up 2 bases, with 13 bases separating them. DNA of the CDR3: TGTGCCAGCAGTGAACTCCCCCCGGAGGGCAATCAGCCCCAGCATTTT. The encoded protein is CASSELPPEGNQPQHF.

The CDR3 loop reads CASSLGSGAGYNEQFF. CDR3 in DNA: TGCGCCAGCAGCTTGGGATCGGGAGCGGGTTACAATGAGCAGTTCTTC. This rearrangement joins TRBV5-1 to TRBJ2-1; D is perhaps TRBD2 (6 bases). V shed 0 bases and J shed 4 bases, with 14 bases lying between them. The V gene's germline CDR1 is SGHRS and CDR2 YFSETQ. The CDR3 has 16 amino acids.

The rearrangement links TRBV30 to TRBJ2-1; 10 nucleotides agree with TRBD2. With 4 bases clipped from V and 1 base from J, the junction kept 7 bases outside the gene matches. The germline CDR1 and CDR2 sequences are GTSNPN and SVGIG (reference sequence). The CDR3 is 16 residues long. DNA for the CDR3: TGTGCCTGGACTCGAGCGGGAGGGCCATCCTACAATGAGCAGTTCTTC. This translates into CAWTRAGGPSYNEQFF.

The rearrangement joins TRBV27 to TRBJ2-5; TRBD2 agrees at 11 bases. Germline values: CDR1 MNHEY, CDR2 SMNVEV (reference sequence). The CDR3 is 16 amino acids. V lost 3 bases and J lost 2; bases outside the gene matches: 5. CDR3 sequence reads: CASSFSRLAGQETQYF. CDR3 nucleotide sequence: TGTGCCAGCAGTTTCTCCCGACTAGCGGGGCAAGAGACCCAGTACTTC.

The V call is TRBV7-9, the J call TRBJ2-5; 10 bases are a match to TRBD2. The J call is uncertain, as TRBJ2-7 better fits the DNA end. Germline V lookup: CDR1 SEHNR, CDR2 FQNEAQ (reference sequence). The CDR3 runs 15 residues. DNA for the CDR3: TGTGCCAGCAGCTCCCTAGCGGGAGAGGCCTACGAGCAGTACTTC. It encodes CASSSLAGEAYEQYF.

The V and J genes are TRBV19 and TRBJ2-5; D perhaps matches TRBD2 (5 bases). The CDR3 is 13 amino acids. Per germline, CDR1 LNHDA and CDR2 SQIVND (reference sequence). V was pared by 6 bases and J by 5 bases, with 13 bases between. The CDR3 coding sequence is TGTGCCAGTAGCTATAGAAGGAGGGAGACCCAGTACTTC. Its translation: CASSYRRRETQYF.